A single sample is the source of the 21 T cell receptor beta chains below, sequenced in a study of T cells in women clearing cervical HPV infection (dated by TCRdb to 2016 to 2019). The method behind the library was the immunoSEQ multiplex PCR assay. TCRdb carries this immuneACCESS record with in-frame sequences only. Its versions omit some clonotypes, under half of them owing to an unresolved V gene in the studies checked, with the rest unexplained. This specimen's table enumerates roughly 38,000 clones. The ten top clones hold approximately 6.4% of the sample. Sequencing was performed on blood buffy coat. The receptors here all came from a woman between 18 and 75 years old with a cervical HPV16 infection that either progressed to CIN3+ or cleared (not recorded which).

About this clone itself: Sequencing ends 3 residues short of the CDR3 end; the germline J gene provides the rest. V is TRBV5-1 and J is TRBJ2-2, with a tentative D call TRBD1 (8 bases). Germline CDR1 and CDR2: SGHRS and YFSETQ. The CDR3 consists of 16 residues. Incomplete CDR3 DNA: TGCGCCAGCAGCACGGGACAGGCCATAGCGGGTGAAAAG. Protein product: CASSTGQAIAGEK. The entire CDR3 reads CASSTGQAIAGEKLFF.

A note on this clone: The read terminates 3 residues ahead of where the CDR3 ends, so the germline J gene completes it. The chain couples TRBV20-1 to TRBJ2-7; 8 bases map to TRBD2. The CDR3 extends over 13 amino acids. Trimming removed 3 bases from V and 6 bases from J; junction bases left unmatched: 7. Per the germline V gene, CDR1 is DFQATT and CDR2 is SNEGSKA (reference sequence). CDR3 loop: CSARDGGALEQYF. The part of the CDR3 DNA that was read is TGCAGTGCTAGGGACGGGGGGGCACTCGAG.

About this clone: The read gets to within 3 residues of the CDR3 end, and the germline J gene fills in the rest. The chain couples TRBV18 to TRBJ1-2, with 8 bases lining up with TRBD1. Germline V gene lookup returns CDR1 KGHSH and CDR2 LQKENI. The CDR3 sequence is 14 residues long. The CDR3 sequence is CAGEQQGVPYDYTF. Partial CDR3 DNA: TGTGCCGGCGAGCAACAGGGGGTCCCCTACGAC.

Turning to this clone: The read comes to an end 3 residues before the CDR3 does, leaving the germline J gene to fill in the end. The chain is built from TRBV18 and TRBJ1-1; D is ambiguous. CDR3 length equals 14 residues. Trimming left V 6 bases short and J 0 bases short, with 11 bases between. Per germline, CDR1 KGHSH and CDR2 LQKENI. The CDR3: CASSPVEMNTEAFF. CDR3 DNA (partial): TGTGCCAGCTCCCCGGTAGAGATGAACACTGAA.

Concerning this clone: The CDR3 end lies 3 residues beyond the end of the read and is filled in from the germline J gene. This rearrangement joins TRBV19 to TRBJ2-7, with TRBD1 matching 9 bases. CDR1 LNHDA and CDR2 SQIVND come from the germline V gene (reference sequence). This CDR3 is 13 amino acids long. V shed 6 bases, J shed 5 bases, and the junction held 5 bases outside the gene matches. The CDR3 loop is CASRLTGGNEQYF. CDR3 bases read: TGTGCCAGTAGGCTGACAGGGGGTAACGAG.

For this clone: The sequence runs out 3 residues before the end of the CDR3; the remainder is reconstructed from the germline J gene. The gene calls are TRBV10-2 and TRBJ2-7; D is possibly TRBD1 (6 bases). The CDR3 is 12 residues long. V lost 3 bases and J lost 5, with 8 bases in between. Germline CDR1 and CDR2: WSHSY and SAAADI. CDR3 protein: CASSEQGNEQYF. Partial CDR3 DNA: TGCGCCAGCAGTGAACAGGGCAACGAG.

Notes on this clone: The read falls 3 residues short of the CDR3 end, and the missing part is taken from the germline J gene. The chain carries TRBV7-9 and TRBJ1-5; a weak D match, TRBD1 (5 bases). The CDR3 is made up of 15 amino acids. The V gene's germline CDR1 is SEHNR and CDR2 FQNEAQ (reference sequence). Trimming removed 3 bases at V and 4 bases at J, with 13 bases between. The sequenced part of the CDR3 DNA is TGTGCCAGCAGCTTTTCTGGGCAGGGAAATCAGCCC. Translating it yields CASSFSGQGNQP. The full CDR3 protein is CASSFSGQGNQPQHF.

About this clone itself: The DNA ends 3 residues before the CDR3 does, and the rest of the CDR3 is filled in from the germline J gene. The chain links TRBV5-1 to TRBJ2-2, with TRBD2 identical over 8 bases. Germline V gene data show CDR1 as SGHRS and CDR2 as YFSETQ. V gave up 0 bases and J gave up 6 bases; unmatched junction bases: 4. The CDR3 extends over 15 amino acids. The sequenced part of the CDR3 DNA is TGCGCCAGCAGCTTGGAAGCGGGAGACGCCGGGGAG. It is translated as CASSLEAGDAGE. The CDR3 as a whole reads CASSLEAGDAGELFF. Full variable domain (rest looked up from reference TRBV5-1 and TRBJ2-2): KAGVTQTPRYLIKTRGQQVTLSCSPISGHRSVSWYQQTPGQGLQFLFEYFSETQRNKGNFPGRFSGRQFSNSRSEMNVSTLELGDSALYLCASSLEAGDAGELFFGEGSRLTVL.

Incomplete CDR3 DNA: TGCAGTGCCAGACTAGCGGGACTCTACGAG. As protein: CSARLAGLYE. The full CDR3 sequence reads CSARLAGLYEQYF. The chain employs TRBV20-1 and TRBJ2-7; 11 bases map to TRBD2. The CDR3 is cut off 3 residues early in the read; its end comes from the germline J gene. Per the germline V gene, CDR1 is DFQATT and CDR2 is SNEGSKA (reference sequence). CDR3 length: 13 amino acids. The junction had 4 bases not matched to a gene; V was cut back by 6 bases and J by 3 bases.

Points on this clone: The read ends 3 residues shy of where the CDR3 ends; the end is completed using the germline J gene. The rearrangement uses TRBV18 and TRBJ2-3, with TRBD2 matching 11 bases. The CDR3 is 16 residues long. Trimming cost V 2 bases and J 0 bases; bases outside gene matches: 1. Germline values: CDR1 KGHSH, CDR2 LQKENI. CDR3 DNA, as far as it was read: TGTGCCAGCTCACCAAGGACTAGCGGGAGCACAGATACG. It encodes CASSPRTSGSTDT. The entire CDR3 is CASSPRTSGSTDTQYF.

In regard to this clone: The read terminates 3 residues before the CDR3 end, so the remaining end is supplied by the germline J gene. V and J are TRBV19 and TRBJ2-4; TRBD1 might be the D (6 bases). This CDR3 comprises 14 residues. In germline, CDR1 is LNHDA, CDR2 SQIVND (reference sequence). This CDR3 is CASSLTGNNQPQYF. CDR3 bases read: TGTGCCAGTAGTCTAACAGGGAACAATCAGCCT.

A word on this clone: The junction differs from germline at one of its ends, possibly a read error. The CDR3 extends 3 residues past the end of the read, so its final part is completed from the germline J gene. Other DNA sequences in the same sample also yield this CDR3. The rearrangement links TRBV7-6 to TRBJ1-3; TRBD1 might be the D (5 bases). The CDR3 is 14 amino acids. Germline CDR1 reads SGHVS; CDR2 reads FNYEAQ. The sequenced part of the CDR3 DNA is TGTGCCAGCAGCCCAGTTCGGGGGAGAAACACT. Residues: CASSPVRGRNT. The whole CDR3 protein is CASSPVRGRNTIYF.

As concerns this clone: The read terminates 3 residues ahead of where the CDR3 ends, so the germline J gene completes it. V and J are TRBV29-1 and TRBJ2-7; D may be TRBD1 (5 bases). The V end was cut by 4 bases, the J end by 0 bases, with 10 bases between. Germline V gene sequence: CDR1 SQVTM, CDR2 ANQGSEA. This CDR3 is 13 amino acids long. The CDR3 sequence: CSVGRGSSYEQYF. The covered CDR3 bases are TGCAGCGTTGGTAGGGGTAGCTCCTACGAG.

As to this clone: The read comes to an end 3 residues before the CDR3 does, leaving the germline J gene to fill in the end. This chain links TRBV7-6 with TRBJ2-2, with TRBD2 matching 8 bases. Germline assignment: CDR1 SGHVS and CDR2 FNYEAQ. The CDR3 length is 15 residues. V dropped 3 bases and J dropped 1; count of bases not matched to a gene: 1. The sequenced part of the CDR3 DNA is TGTGCCAGCAGCTTCCTAGCGGGGAACACCGGGGAG. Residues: CASSFLAGNTGE. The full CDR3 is CASSFLAGNTGELFF.

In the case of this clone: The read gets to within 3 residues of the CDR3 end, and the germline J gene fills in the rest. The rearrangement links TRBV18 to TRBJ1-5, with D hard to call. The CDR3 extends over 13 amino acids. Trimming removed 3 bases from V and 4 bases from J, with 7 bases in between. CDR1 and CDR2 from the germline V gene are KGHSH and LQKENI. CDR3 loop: CASSPNTNQPQHF. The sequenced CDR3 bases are TGTGCCAGCTCACCCAATACAAATCAGCCC.

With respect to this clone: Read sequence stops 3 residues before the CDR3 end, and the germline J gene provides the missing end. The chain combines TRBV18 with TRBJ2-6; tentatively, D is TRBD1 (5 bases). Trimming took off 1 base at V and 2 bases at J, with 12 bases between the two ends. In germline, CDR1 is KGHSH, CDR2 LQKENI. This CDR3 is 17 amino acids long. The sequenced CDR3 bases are TGTGCCAGCTCACCACAAGGCAGGGAAGCTGGGGCCAACGTC. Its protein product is CASSPQGREAGANV. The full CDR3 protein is CASSPQGREAGANVLTF.

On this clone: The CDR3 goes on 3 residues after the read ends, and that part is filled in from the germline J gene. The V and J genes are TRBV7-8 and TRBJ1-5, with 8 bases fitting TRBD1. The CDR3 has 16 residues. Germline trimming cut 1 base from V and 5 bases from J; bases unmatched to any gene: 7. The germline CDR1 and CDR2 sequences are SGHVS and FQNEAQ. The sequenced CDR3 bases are TGTGCCAGCAGCTTAGGAAGGACAGGGACATATCAGCCC. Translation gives CASSLGRTGTYQP. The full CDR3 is CASSLGRTGTYQPQHF.

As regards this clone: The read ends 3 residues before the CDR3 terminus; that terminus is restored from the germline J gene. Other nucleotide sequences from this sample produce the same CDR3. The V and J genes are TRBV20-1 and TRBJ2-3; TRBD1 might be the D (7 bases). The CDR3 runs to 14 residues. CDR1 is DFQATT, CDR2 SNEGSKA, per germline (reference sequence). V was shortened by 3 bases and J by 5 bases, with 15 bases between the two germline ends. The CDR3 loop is CSASVRGAGDTQYF. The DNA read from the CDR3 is TGCAGTGCTAGCGTCAGGGGGGCGGGAGATACG.

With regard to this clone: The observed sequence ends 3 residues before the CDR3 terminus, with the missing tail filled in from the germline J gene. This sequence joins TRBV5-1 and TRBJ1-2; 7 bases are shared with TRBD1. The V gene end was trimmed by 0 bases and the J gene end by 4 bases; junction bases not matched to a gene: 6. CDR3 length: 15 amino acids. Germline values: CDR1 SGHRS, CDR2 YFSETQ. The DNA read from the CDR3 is TGCGCCAGCAGCTTGGTGTCAGGGGGAACCTATGGC. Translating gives CASSLVSGGTYG. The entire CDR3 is CASSLVSGGTYGYTF.

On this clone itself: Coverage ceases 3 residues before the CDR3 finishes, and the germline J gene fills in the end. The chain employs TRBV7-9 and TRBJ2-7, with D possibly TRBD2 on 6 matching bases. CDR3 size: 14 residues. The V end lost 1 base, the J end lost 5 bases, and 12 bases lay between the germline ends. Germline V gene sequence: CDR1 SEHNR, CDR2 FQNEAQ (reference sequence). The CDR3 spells CASSLVGSGDEQYF. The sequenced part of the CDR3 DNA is TGTGCCAGCAGCTTAGTCGGGAGCGGCGACGAG.

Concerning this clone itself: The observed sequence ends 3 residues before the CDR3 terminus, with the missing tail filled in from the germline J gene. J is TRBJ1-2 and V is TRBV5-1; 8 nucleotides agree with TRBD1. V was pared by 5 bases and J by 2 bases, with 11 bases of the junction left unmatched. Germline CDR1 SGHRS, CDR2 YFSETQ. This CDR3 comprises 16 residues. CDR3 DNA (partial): TGCGCCAGCAGTAGGGGATACGGGACAGGAAACTATGGC. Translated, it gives CASSRGYGTGNYG. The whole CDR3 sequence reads CASSRGYGTGNYGYTF.